Listed below are T cell receptor beta chains from one sample, sequenced in a study of Graves' ophthalmopathy and Graves' hyperthyroidism. TCRdb processed the multiplex PCR reads anew with MiXCR; each CDR3 protein has one entry. The sample contains around 470,000 distinct CDR3 sequences, roughly an eighth of which appear only once. The sequenced sample consisted of blood. The receptors here all came from a woman between 25 and 40 years old with Graves' ophthalmopathy. Each CDR3 is given with its conserved first and last residue. Each record gives: D gene, J gene, V gene, CDR3 protein. D genes are given only for firm matches.

d_gene: NA
j_gene: TRBJ2-5
v_gene: TRBV20-1
CDR3aa: CSARDPQRGETQYF

d_gene: TRBD2
j_gene: TRBJ2-5
v_gene: TRBV20-1
CDR3aa: CSARDGGGAAETQYF

d_gene: NA
j_gene: TRBJ1-6
v_gene: TRBV12-3/TRBV12-4
CDR3aa: CASSLKGNSPLHF

d_gene: NA
j_gene: TRBJ1-1
v_gene: TRBV6-1
CDR3aa: CASRHVALSSNTEAFF

d_gene: TRBD1
j_gene: TRBJ2-7
v_gene: TRBV5-1
CDR3aa: CASSSGQGGISYEQYF

d_gene: NA
j_gene: TRBJ1-2
v_gene: TRBV12-3/TRBV12-4
CDR3aa: CASSPRGWGYTF

d_gene: TRBD1
j_gene: TRBJ1-5
v_gene: TRBV12-3/TRBV12-4
CDR3aa: CASTKDRGQPQHF

d_gene: NA
j_gene: TRBJ2-7
v_gene: TRBV20-1
CDR3aa: CSVRRGSSYEQYF

d_gene: TRBD1
j_gene: TRBJ1-2
v_gene: TRBV19
CDR3aa: CASRPTGTVSQERANYGYTF

d_gene: TRBD1
j_gene: TRBJ1-1
v_gene: TRBV5-1
CDR3aa: CASSPGTGVATEAFF

d_gene: TRBD1
j_gene: TRBJ1-1
v_gene: TRBV7-8
CDR3aa: CASSWTTGGNTEAFF

d_gene: NA
j_gene: TRBJ2-7
v_gene: TRBV7-9
CDR3aa: CASSQGGLNYEQYF

d_gene: NA
j_gene: TRBJ2-2
v_gene: TRBV13
CDR3aa: CASSQVRGGELFF

d_gene: NA
j_gene: TRBJ2-3
v_gene: TRBV12-3/TRBV12-4
CDR3aa: CASTPLRQANTDTQYF

d_gene: NA
j_gene: TRBJ1-1
v_gene: TRBV12-3/TRBV12-4
CDR3aa: CASSSILNTEAFF

d_gene: NA
j_gene: TRBJ1-2
v_gene: TRBV12-3/TRBV12-4
CDR3aa: CASSETDYGYTF